The 20 T cell receptor beta chains below all came from one sample that was sequenced in a study of T cell responses to AZD1222 COVID-19 vaccine. The table came from immunoSEQ multiplex PCR; TCRdb's copy has only in-frame clones and leaves some out. The sample holds 150,000 to 200,000 clones; less than 95% are singletons and the top ten take approximately 3%. The source material was peripheral blood, sampled on day 0 of AZD1222 vaccination. The receptors shown here come from an adult in good health.

The chain is built from TRBV4-3 and TRBJ2-3; D is undetermined. CDR1 and CDR2 from the germline V gene are LGHNA and YSLEER. The CDR3 is made up of 13 amino acids. V lost 4 bases to trimming and J lost 1 base, with 6 bases between them. The CDR3 DNA follows: TGCGCCAGCAGCCCAGGACGCACAGATACGCAGTATTTT. Its protein is CASSPGRTDTQYF.

The V gene is TRBV6-4, the J gene TRBJ2-3; 10 bases line up with TRBD2. The V gene's germline CDR1 is MRHNA and CDR2 SNTAGT. The CDR3 is made up of 17 amino acids. J lost 2 bases, V lost 6 bases, and 11 bases had no gene match. The CDR3 DNA sequence: TGTGCCAGCAGCCCCTGGGCGAGCGGGGGGGCCACAGATACGCAGTATTTT. Its protein product is CASSPWASGGATDTQYF.

The V and J genes are TRBV5-4 and TRBJ2-1; a possible D gene is TRBD2 (5 bases). In germline, CDR1 is SGHNT, CDR2 YYREEE (reference sequence). CDR3 length: 12 residues. Trimming removed 2 bases at V and 10 bases at J, with 10 bases between. DNA of the CDR3: TGTGCCAGCAGCTTTTCAAGCGGAGAGCAGTTCTTC. Amino acid sequence: CASSFSSGEQFF.

The chain uses TRBV7-9 and TRBJ2-5; D is uncertain. This CDR3 is built from 14 residues. V lost 6 bases and J 2 bases, leaving 13 bases between the germline ends. Per the germline V gene, CDR1 is SEHNR and CDR2 is FQNEAQ (reference sequence). The CDR3 bases are TGTGCCAGCAGGGACCGGGCCGGTCAAGAGACCCAGTACTTC. This sequence encodes CASRDRAGQETQYF.

The chain has TRBV18 and TRBJ2-5; maybe TRBD1 (6 bases). The germline gives CDR1 KGHSH, CDR2 LQKENI. Trimming took 3 bases from V and 3 from J, leaving 11 bases between them. The CDR3 has 14 amino acids. In nucleotides, the CDR3 is TGTGCCAGCTCACCCGGGCAGGGGAAAGAGACCCAGTACTTC. Its translation: CASSPGQGKETQYF.

The CDR3 coding sequence is TGTGCCAGCAGCTTCCGCCCGGGGGAGCTGTTTTTT. This codes for CASSFRPGELFF. The chain recombines TRBV21-1 with TRBJ2-2. TRBV21-1 is classified as a pseudogene. The CDR3 is 12 residues long.

The chain is built from TRBV6-6 and TRBJ1-1, with a tentative D call TRBD1 (5 bases). Germline CDR1 and CDR2: MNHNY and SVGAGI (reference sequence). The V gene lost 2 bases and the J gene lost 4 bases, with 11 bases spanning the gap. This CDR3 spans 14 amino acids. The CDR3 loop is CASSYRGEGTEAFF. The CDR3 DNA reads TGTGCCAGCAGTTACCGGGGGGAAGGCACTGAAGCTTTCTTT.

The chain uses TRBV30 and TRBJ1-6; D not certain. Germline V gene lookup returns CDR1 GTSNPN and CDR2 SVGIG (reference sequence). The CDR3 spans 13 residues. Trimming removed 1 base from V and 4 bases from J, with 5 bases in between. CDR3 in DNA: TGTGCCTGGAGTGAACAGTATAATTCACCCCTCCACTTT. Translated, it gives CAWSEQYNSPLHF.

The V gene is TRBV7-3, the J gene TRBJ2-1; D remains unclear. The germline V gene has CDR1 SGHTA and CDR2 FQGTGA. The CDR3 consists of 16 residues. Trimming pared 5 bases from V and 2 bases from J, leaving 16 bases between. In DNA, the CDR3 is TGTGCCAGCAGCGCAGAGCCTGGGGTCCCCTACAATGAGCAGTTCTTC. Protein product: CASSAEPGVPYNEQFF.

This sequence joins TRBV5-8 and TRBJ1-5; the D gene is possibly TRBD1 (5 bases). V was clipped by 0 bases and J by 1 base, with 8 bases between them. The CDR3 is 15 residues long. Germline CDR1 SGHTS, CDR2 YDEGEE. The CDR3 region is CASSLGQPSNQPQHF. The CDR3 nucleotides are TGTGCCAGCAGCTTGGGACAGCCGAGCAATCAGCCCCAGCATTTT.

V and J are TRBV30 and TRBJ2-2, with 7 bases lining up with TRBD1. CDR3 size: 13 residues. Germline V gene data show CDR1 as GTSNPN and CDR2 as SVGIG (reference sequence). Unmatched junction bases numbered 2, after V lost 3 bases and J lost 4 bases. CDR3 region: CAWRGQLTGELFF. The DNA of the CDR3 is TGTGCCTGGAGGGGACAGCTCACCGGGGAGCTGTTTTTT.

The CDR3 is CASSLGPGETYEQYF. CDR3 DNA sequence: TGTGCCAGCAGCTTGGGGCCAGGGGAAACCTACGAGCAGTACTTC. J is TRBJ2-7 and V is TRBV5-4; tentatively, D is TRBD1 (6 bases). Trimming shortened V by 0 bases and J by 2 bases, and 12 bases separated the two germline ends. The germline V gene has CDR1 SGHNT and CDR2 YYREEE (reference sequence). The CDR3 has 15 residues.

The gene calls are TRBV27 and TRBJ1-4, with D uncertain. CDR1 and CDR2 (germline): MNHEY, SMNVEV (reference sequence). This CDR3 is built from 17 residues. Trimming took 1 base from V and 0 from J, leaving 12 bases between them. CDR3 nucleotides: TGTGCCAGCAGTTTATTTGGGTCCGGGGCAACTAATGAAAAACTGTTTTTT. Translating gives CASSLFGSGATNEKLFF. Full variable domain (missing parts from reference TRBV27 and TRBJ1-4): EAQVTQNPRYLITVTGKKLTVTCSQNMNHEYMSWYRQDPGLGLRQIYYSMNVEVTDKGDVPEGYKVSRKEKRNFPLILESPSPNQTSLYFCASSLFGSGATNEKLFFGSGTQLSVL.

V gene TRBV2 combines with J gene TRBJ2-7; D may correspond to TRBD1 or TRBD2 (5 bases each). Germline values: CDR1 SNHLY, CDR2 FYNNEI. V lost 6 bases to trimming and J lost 1 base, with 7 bases between them. This CDR3 has 12 amino acids. The CDR3 here is CASRGESYEQYF. The DNA for the CDR3 is TGTGCCAGCAGGGGGGAGTCCTACGAGCAGTACTTC.

The chain couples TRBV7-2 to TRBJ2-7; D unresolved. The CDR3 runs 14 residues. The germline V gene has CDR1 SGHTA and CDR2 FQGNSA. V was trimmed by 2 bases and J by 2 bases, leaving 10 bases between them. The CDR3 nucleotides read TGTGCCAGCAGCTTACTAGGGAACACCTACGAGCAGTACTTC. It translates to CASSLLGNTYEQYF. Together with reference TRBV7-2 and TRBJ2-7, the CDR3 gives the full variable domain: GAGVSQSPSNKVTEKGKDVELRCDPISGHTALYWYRQSLGQGLEFLIYFQGNSAPDKSGLPSDRFSAERTGGSVSTLTIQRTQQEDSAVYLCASSLLGNTYEQYFGPGTRLTVT.

The chain has TRBV19 and TRBJ1-5; 7 bases agree with TRBD1. The germline V gene encodes CDR1 LNHDA and CDR2 SQIVND (reference sequence). V lost 6 bases to trimming and J lost 3 bases; unmatched junction nucleotides: 5. The CDR3 is 14 amino acids. Written as DNA, the CDR3 is TGTGCCAGTAGACGACAGGGATTCAATCAGCCCCAGCATTTT. Encoded protein: CASRRQGFNQPQHF.

The chain has TRBV7-7 and TRBJ2-1; 11 nucleotides align to TRBD2. Germline lookup yields CDR1 SSHAT and CDR2 FNYEAQ (reference sequence). This CDR3 has 17 residues. V was clipped by 6 bases and J by 0 bases; unmatched bases: 7. CDR3 loop: CASSLSSGGSSYNEQFF. CDR3 in DNA: TGTGCCAGCAGTCTTTCTAGCGGGGGGAGCTCCTACAATGAGCAGTTCTTC.

The chain links TRBV6-2 or TRBV6-3 to TRBJ1-1; TRBD1 matches 10 bases. This CDR3 has 15 amino acids. Germline trimming cut 0 bases from V and 4 bases from J; bases unmatched to any gene: 2. Looked up from germline, CDR1 is MNHEY and CDR2 is SVGEGT. CDR3: CASSYSRTGGTEAFF. CDR3 nucleotide sequence: TGTGCCAGCAGTTACTCAAGGACAGGGGGCACTGAAGCTTTCTTT.

The chain employs TRBV6-2 or TRBV6-3 and TRBJ2-7; 8 nucleotides line up with TRBD2. V lost 0 bases to trimming and J lost 7 bases; unmatched junction nucleotides: 8. The CDR3 is 15 amino acids. Germline CDR1 MNHEY, CDR2 SVGEGT. Here the CDR3 reads CASSYSTGGPEEQYF. In DNA form, the CDR3 reads TGTGCCAGCAGTTACTCGACGGGGGGGCCCGAGGAGCAGTACTTC.

The CDR3, as DNA: TGTGCCAGCAGTAAAACCCGGGCGACTGAAGCTTTCTTT. Translation: CASSKTRATEAFF. V gene TRBV12-3 or TRBV12-4 combines with J gene TRBJ1-1; no reliable D call. Between the trimmed V and J ends, which lost 5 bases and 5 bases, there was a span of 12 bases. The CDR3 contains 13 residues.